This passage covers 8 T cell receptor beta chains from one sample sequenced in a study of cytomegalovirus exposure and HLA in healthy donors. Use of 60 Vbeta and 13 Jbeta primers characterized the PCR. TCRdb's copy holds only in-frame clones and misses some; the assay was immunoSEQ multiplex PCR. This table holds tens of thousands of clones, more than 70% found once. The source material was PBMCs. The origin of the receptors is a male donor in good health and CMV-seropositive.

This clone has a handful of counts. The V call is TRBV4-2, the J call TRBJ2-4; the match to TRBD2 covers 7 bases. The CDR3 has 16 residues. In germline, CDR1 is LGHNA, CDR2 YNFKEQ. V dropped 0 bases and J dropped 1; count of bases not matched to a gene: 3. CDR3 region: CASSQDGSGAKNIQYF. In DNA form, the CDR3 reads TGTGCCAGCAGCCAAGATGGTAGCGGGGCCAAAAACATTCAGTACTTC.

This clone was counted only a few times. The chain is built from TRBV6-1 and TRBJ1-5; perhaps TRBD1 as D (5 bases). Trimming cost V 6 bases and J 4 bases, with 10 bases left between them. CDR3 length: 13 residues. Germline-derived CDR1 and CDR2 are MNHNS and SASEGT. CDR3 sequence reads: CASSSGGNQPQHF. As DNA, the CDR3 is TGTGCCAGCAGCTCCGGGGGGAATCAGCCCCAGCATTTT.

The chain couples TRBV5-1 to TRBJ1-2; D is uncertain. This CDR3 contains 14 residues. V lost 0 bases and J 0 bases, leaving 6 bases between the germline ends. The germline CDR1 and CDR2 sequences are SGHRS and YFSETQ. CDR3 sequence reads: CASSLAPANYGYTF. The CDR3 DNA follows: TGCGCCAGCAGCTTGGCCCCAGCTAACTATGGCTACACCTTC.

The V call is TRBV29-1, the J call TRBJ2-7, with 13 bases fitting TRBD2. V was clipped by 5 bases and J by 3 bases; unmatched bases: 34. Germline assignment: CDR1 SQVTM and CDR2 ANQGSEA. This CDR3 has 24 residues. CDR3 nucleotide sequence: TGCAGCGTTCAGGTGAGATTTGGGACTAGCGGGATCGGTCCTTTTCCCTTAACCCACTACGAGCAGTACTTC. Its translation is CSVQVRFGTSGIGPFPLTHYEQYF.

The chain combines TRBV29-1 with TRBJ1-6; TRBD1 agrees at 9 bases. V trimming: 4 bases; J trimming: 0 bases; junction bases outside the gene matches: 7. CDR1 SQVTM and CDR2 ANQGSEA come from the germline V gene. This CDR3 has 17 amino acids. The CDR3 protein is CSVGIGQGSSYNSPLHF. CDR3 DNA: TGCAGCGTTGGGATTGGACAGGGGAGCTCCTATAATTCACCCCTCCACTTT.

V and J are TRBV18 and TRBJ2-5; 9 bases align to TRBD2. Germline-derived CDR1 and CDR2 are KGHSH and LQKENI. The CDR3 covers 18 residues. V dropped 3 bases and J dropped 5; count of bases not matched to a gene: 16. The CDR3 here is CASSPATRRVAGVETQYF. Written as DNA, the CDR3 is TGTGCCAGCTCACCCGCCACCCGACGTGTAGCGGGAGTGGAGACCCAGTACTTC.

The V call is TRBV6-6, the J call TRBJ2-7; 11 bases map to TRBD2. Germline V gene data show CDR1 as MNHNY and CDR2 as SVGAGI (reference sequence). The CDR3 consists of 14 residues. With 6 bases clipped from V and 1 base from J, the junction kept 2 bases outside the gene matches. The CDR3 sequence: CASRLAGASYEQYF. The CDR3 nucleotides are TGTGCCAGCAGACTAGCGGGAGCATCCTACGAGCAGTACTTC.

The chain is built from TRBV19 and TRBJ2-1, with a possible D match to TRBD2 (6 bases). The V end lost 1 base, the J end lost 3 bases, and 13 bases lay between the germline ends. The germline V gene encodes CDR1 LNHDA and CDR2 SQIVND (reference sequence). The CDR3 contains 16 residues. The CDR3 spells CASSIGGGRDYNEQFF. CDR3 DNA: TGTGCCAGTAGTATAGGTGGAGGGAGAGACTACAATGAGCAGTTCTTC.